A single sample is the source of the 20 T cell receptor beta chains below, sequenced in a study of blood T cells in healthy people across ages. A second about 7 to 11 cycle PCR used barcoded and J-beta primers. TCRdb independently ran MiXCR on the 5' RACE reads; one entry per CDR3 protein. The sample holds about 560,000 distinct CDR3 sequences, about 29% seen once. This sample also appeared in a second study, on T cells of mothers and their children.

Sequences were obtained from blood. All receptors derive from a boy aged 2-15 years in good health.

The V and J genes are TRBV7-9 and TRBJ2-5; 8 bases map to TRBD2. The ends lost 3 bases at V and 5 bases at J; junction bases unmatched: 2. The CDR3 contains 13 residues. Per germline, CDR1 SEHNR and CDR2 FQNEAQ (reference sequence). CDR3 in DNA: TGTGCCAGCAGCTTTGCTAGCGGGGAGACCCAGTACTTC. Translating it yields CASSFASGETQYF. Complete variable domain (other parts from reference TRBV7-9 and TRBJ2-5): DTGVSQNPRHKITKRGQNVTFRCDPISEHNRLYWYRQTLGQGPEFLTYFQNEAQLEKSRLLSDRFSAERPKGSFSTLEIQRTEQGDSAMYLCASSFASGETQYFGPGTRLLVL.

This clonotype was counted only a few times. V is TRBV7-9 and J is TRBJ2-3; possibly TRBD2 for D (6 bases). The CDR3 length is 13 residues. V was shortened by 8 bases and J by 0 bases, with 9 bases between the two germline ends. Germline lookup yields CDR1 SEHNR and CDR2 FQNEAQ (reference sequence). In DNA form, the CDR3 reads TGTGCCAGCGGGACTCCTAGCACAGATACGCAGTATTTT. Translating gives CASGTPSTDTQYF.

The rearrangement links TRBV28 to TRBJ2-5, with D maybe TRBD2 (6 bases). CDR1 MDHEN and CDR2 SYDVKM come from the germline V gene. The CDR3 has 12 amino acids. V was clipped by 11 bases and J by 3 bases, with 13 bases between them. CDR3 protein: CAGSGEKETQYF. CDR3 nucleotides: TGTGCCGGCTCGGGGGAGAAAGAGACCCAGTACTTC.

The chain is built from TRBV9 and TRBJ1-2; TRBD1 agrees at 12 bases. Germline trimming cut 0 bases from V and 4 bases from J; bases unmatched to any gene: 4. CDR1 and CDR2 from the germline V gene are SGDLS and YYNGEE. The CDR3 is 16 residues long. This CDR3 reads CASSVEGTGGPYGYTF. The DNA for the CDR3 is TGTGCCAGCAGCGTAGAGGGGACAGGGGGCCCCTATGGCTACACCTTC.

This chain links TRBV12-3 or TRBV12-4 with TRBJ2-5; D is uncertain. Trimming left V 2 bases short and J 5 bases short, with 15 bases between. The CDR3 runs 15 residues. This chain's CDR3 is CASSLSRIEWETQYF. The CDR3 DNA sequence: TGTGCCAGCAGTTTATCCCGAATCGAATGGGAGACCCAGTACTTC.

V usage is TRBV29-1 and J usage is TRBJ2-4; D may match TRBD1 or TRBD2 (5 bases each). The ends were cut back, 6 bases at V and 6 bases at J, with 18 bases in the middle. CDR1 is SQVTM, CDR2 ANQGSEA, per germline. The CDR3 spans 14 residues. The CDR3 nucleotides read TGCAGCGTGACCCTTTTGGACGGGACAAACATTCAGTACTTC. Its translation is CSVTLLDGTNIQYF.

The chain carries TRBV7-2 and TRBJ1-1; 8 bases map to TRBD1. Losses at the gene ends were 7 bases for V and 5 bases for J; bases not matched to a gene: 6. This CDR3 spans 13 amino acids. Germline V gene data show CDR1 as SGHTA and CDR2 as FQGNSA. The CDR3 protein is CASTPGGETEAFF. The CDR3 coding sequence is TGTGCCAGCACACCAGGGGGCGAGACTGAAGCTTTCTTT.

Only a few counts were recorded for this clonotype. The rearrangement links TRBV29-1 to TRBJ1-2; D is ambiguous. V dropped 5 bases and J dropped 2 bases, with 18 bases sitting between them. The CDR3 totals 15 residues. Looked up from germline, CDR1 is SQVTM and CDR2 is ANQGSEA. The CDR3 loop is CSVYPREGENYGYTF. The CDR3 DNA reads as TGCAGCGTTTACCCACGGGAGGGCGAAAACTATGGCTACACCTTC.

The chain recombines TRBV13 with TRBJ2-7, with 14 positions matching TRBD2. Germline assignment: CDR1 PRHDT and CDR2 FYEKMQ (reference sequence). V shed 5 bases and J 4 bases; nucleotides not matched to a gene: 4. CDR3 size: 15 residues. The CDR3 region is CASSTRTSGRYEQYF. The CDR3 bases are TGTGCCAGCAGCACTCGGACTAGCGGGAGGTACGAGCAGTACTTC.

The rearrangement joins TRBV20-1 to TRBJ1-2; TRBD1 is a possible D gene (6 bases). This CDR3 region has 13 residues. CDR1 is DFQATT and CDR2 is SNEGSKA in the germline V gene (reference sequence). Trimming cost V 5 bases and J 3 bases, with 13 bases left between them. In DNA form, the CDR3 reads TGCAGTGCTCGGGGGGCAGGGTACTATGGCTACACCTTC. Its protein product is CSARGAGYYGYTF.

The chain joins TRBV7-3 to TRBJ2-5; 7 bases match TRBD1. This CDR3 is built from 15 residues. Germline V gene data show CDR1 as SGHTA and CDR2 as FQGTGA. V shed 6 bases and J 5 bases; nucleotides not matched to a gene: 12. CDR3 DNA sequence: TGTGCCAGCAGTCGAAATCAGGGGGTTGGGGAGACCCAGTACTTC. Its protein product is CASSRNQGVGETQYF.

A word on this clonotype: An end of the junction does not agree with germline; a read error may underlie this. The rearrangement joins TRBV7-9 to TRBJ1-4; D unclear. The CDR3 is 14 residues long. Per the germline V gene, CDR1 is SEHNR and CDR2 is FQNEAQ (reference sequence). CDR3 protein: CASSRSVLGEKLLF. The CDR3 region has the DNA TGTGCCAGCAGCCGCAGTGTTCTAGGCGAAAAACTGCTTTTT.

V gene TRBV29-1 combines with J gene TRBJ2-7, with 8 positions matching TRBD1. The CDR3 runs 13 residues. Unmatched junction bases numbered 5, after V lost 5 bases and J lost 2 bases. CDR1 is SQVTM, CDR2 ANQGSEA, per germline. The CDR3 DNA reads TGCAGCGTTCATCGGACAGGGACCTACGAGCAGTACTTC. Translation gives CSVHRTGTYEQYF.

This clonotype was seen ten or more times. This chain joins TRBV6-1 and TRBJ2-5; 8 nucleotides align to TRBD2. The CDR3 is made up of 13 amino acids. Per germline, CDR1 MNHNS and CDR2 SASEGT. V was clipped by 8 bases and J by 2 bases; unmatched bases: 4. The CDR3: CASSGGRQETQYF. CDR3 bases: TGTGCCAGCTCGGGAGGGCGGCAAGAGACCCAGTACTTC.

The chain joins TRBV20-1 to TRBJ1-5; unclear D gene. The CDR3 runs to 13 residues. Germline CDR1 DFQATT, CDR2 SNEGSKA (reference sequence). With 4 bases removed from V and 4 bases from J, the gap between germline ends came to 11 bases. CDR3 sequence: CSAKVGTNQPQHF. In DNA, the CDR3 is TGCAGTGCTAAAGTCGGAACAAATCAGCCCCAGCATTTT.

This clonotype was observed a few times. At one boundary the junction diverges from the germline segment, which might be a read error. The J gene is TRBJ1-2, the V gene TRBV6-5; the match to TRBD1 covers 8 bases. This CDR3 contains 14 residues. Germline CDR1 reads MNHEY; CDR2 reads SVGAGI. Here the CDR3 reads CASSEWTGRNGYTF. For the CDR3, the DNA is TGCGCCAGCAGTGAATGGACAGGGAGGAATGGCTACACCTTC.

V is TRBV9 and J is TRBJ2-5; D remains unclear. TRBJ2-7 matches the DNA end more closely, so the J call is doubtful. CDR1 is SGDLS and CDR2 is YYNGEE in the germline V gene. This CDR3 has 14 residues. CDR3 nucleotide sequence: TGTGCCAGCAGCGTAGCGGACCTCTCCTACGAGCAGTACTTC. Translating it yields CASSVADLSYEQYF.

This chain links TRBV5-5 with TRBJ1-5, with D maybe TRBD1 (5 bases). V gave up 0 bases and J gave up 6 bases, with 7 bases separating them. Germline values: CDR1 SGHKS, CDR2 YYEKEE (reference sequence). CDR3 length: 13 amino acids. In DNA form, the CDR3 reads TGTGCCAGCAGCTTGGTCGGGGGTCAGCCCCAGCATTTT. It specifies CASSLVGGQPQHF.

V usage is TRBV19 and J usage is TRBJ2-5; D is possibly TRBD1 (6 bases). CDR3 length: 13 amino acids. CDR1 and CDR2 from the germline V gene are LNHDA and SQIVND (reference sequence). The V end lost 3 bases, the J end lost 9 bases, and 14 bases lay between the germline ends. CDR3 protein: CASSMQQGGPQYF. CDR3 sequence (DNA): TGTGCCAGTAGTATGCAACAGGGCGGGCCCCAGTACTTC.

The CDR3 coding sequence is TGCGCCAGCAGCCCCCGACTAGTCTCACAGAGGGAGCAGTTCTTC. Translating it yields CASSPRLVSQREQFF. The chain links TRBV5-1 to TRBJ2-1, with a tentative D call TRBD2 (6 bases). CDR1 and CDR2 (germline): SGHRS, YFSETQ. The ends were cut back, 4 bases at V and 10 bases at J, with 21 bases in the middle. The CDR3 contains 15 residues.